These 7 T cell receptor beta chains were sequenced from one sample in a study of PD-1 blockade in classical Hodgkin lymphoma. The time point here: cycle 4 day 1 (C4D1), after six to seven weeks of nivolumab. Brentuximab vedotin exposure varied, and every patient relapsed after autologous stem cell transplantation. The protocol was immunoSEQ multiplex PCR, while the TCRdb copy is restricted to in-frame clones and leaves out a portion. The sample carries around 25,000 clones, approximately 87% recorded once. The material sequenced was peripheral blood mononuclear cells (PBMCs), taken before the fourth cycle of nivolumab. The receptors were sampled from a human donor with classical Hodgkin lymphoma.

The chain combines TRBV30 with TRBJ2-3, with TRBD1 matching 7 bases. The CDR3 is made up of 13 amino acids. Per germline, CDR1 GTSNPN and CDR2 SVGIG (reference sequence). V was clipped by 8 bases and J by 7 bases; unmatched bases: 12. This CDR3 is CAGLTGRGYTQYF. In DNA, the CDR3 is TGTGCCGGACTGACAGGGAGAGGATATACGCAGTATTTT.

V usage is TRBV28 and J usage is TRBJ1-4; tentative D call: TRBD1 (6 bases). The CDR3 loop spans 14 amino acids. The V end was cut by 8 bases, the J end by 3 bases, with 13 bases between. Germline V lookup: CDR1 MDHEN, CDR2 SYDVKM. The CDR3 here is CASFQQGANEKLFF. The CDR3 coding sequence is TGTGCCAGCTTTCAACAGGGAGCTAATGAAAAACTGTTTTTT. Full variable domain (outside the CDR3, taken from reference TRBV28 and TRBJ1-4): DVKVTQSSRYLVKRTGEKVFLECVQDMDHENMFWYRQDPGLGLRLIYFSYDVKMKEKGDIPEGYSVSREKKERFSLILESASTNQTSMYLCASFQQGANEKLFFGSGTQLSVL.

This chain connects TRBV19 to TRBJ1-5, with a tentative D call TRBD1 (5 bases). Germline V gene lookup returns CDR1 LNHDA and CDR2 SQIVND (reference sequence). The CDR3 is 13 amino acids. V was trimmed by 9 bases and J by 6 bases, leaving 15 bases between them. Here the CDR3 DNA reads TGTGCCAGCGCTTGGGGGTTCAGTCAGCCCCAGCATTTT. This translates into CASAWGFSQPQHF.

CDR3: CASSQEGAVSTDTQYF. CDR3 DNA sequence: TGCGCCAGCAGCCAAGAGGGGGCGGTGAGCACAGATACGCAGTATTTT. The chain is built from TRBV4-1 and TRBJ2-3; possible D gene TRBD1, 6 bases. The germline V and J ends were trimmed by 0 bases and 0 bases, with 10 bases remaining between them. CDR1 MGHRA and CDR2 YSYEKL come from the germline V gene. This CDR3 contains 16 residues.

This clone was counted a few times. The genes are TRBV2 and TRBJ1-4, with D possibly TRBD1 on 5 matching bases. V lost 4 bases and J 3 bases, leaving 9 bases between the germline ends. The CDR3 totals 14 residues. Germline assignment: CDR1 SNHLY and CDR2 FYNNEI. CDR3 residues: CASSAGGANEKLFF. CDR3 bases: TGTGCCAGCAGTGCGGGGGGGGCTAATGAAAAACTGTTTTTT.

The V and J genes are TRBV4-2 and TRBJ2-7, with TRBD2 matching 10 bases. Trimming took 0 bases from V and 9 from J; bases not matched to a gene: 8. The CDR3 is 15 amino acids. Germline CDR1 is LGHNA and CDR2 is YNFKEQ. The CDR3 protein is CASSQDRGTSVVQYF. CDR3 in DNA: TGTGCCAGCAGCCAAGATAGAGGGACTAGCGTTGTGCAGTACTTC.

V usage is TRBV12-5 and J usage is TRBJ2-3; possible D gene TRBD2, 5 bases. V shed 3 bases and J shed 3 bases, with 7 bases lying between them. Germline V lookup: CDR1 LGHNT, CDR2 FRNRAP. The CDR3 consists of 13 residues. For the CDR3, the DNA is TGTGCTAGTGGTTTCTCGGGAACAGATACGCAGTATTTT. Translation: CASGFSGTDTQYF.